This is a list of T cell receptor beta chains from one sample in a study of spatial heterogeneity in lung cancer. TCRdb re-analysed the 5' RACE reads in MiXCR, keeping a single row per CDR3 protein. The sample includes over 25,000 distinct CDR3 sequences, 7.1% of them seen just once. The starting material was lung tumor tissue, obtained at surgery. The receptor set was obtained from a male donor with early-stage non-small cell lung cancer. Each CDR3 is given with its conserved first and last residue. D genes are given only for firm matches. Only part of the rows carry a size: once, few, many, or a class if the clone is expanded.

v_call: TRBV20-1
clone_size: -
d_call: -
j_call: TRBJ2-7
cdr3_aa: CSARTPGFYEQYF
cdr3_nt: TGCAGTGCTAGGACCCCAGGGTTCTACGAGCAGTACTTC

v_call: TRBV10-3
clone_size: many
d_call: -
j_call: TRBJ1-3
cdr3_aa: CAISEVRGSGNTIYF
cdr3_nt: TGTGCCATCAGTGAAGTCCGGGGTTCTGGAAACACCATATATTTT

v_call: TRBV28
clone_size: -
d_call: -
j_call: TRBJ2-7
cdr3_aa: CASSLLEGEQYF
cdr3_nt: TGTGCCAGCAGTTTACTCGAGGGCGAGCAGTACTTC

v_call: TRBV5-1
clone_size: many
d_call: -
j_call: TRBJ1-4
cdr3_aa: CASATGNGEKLFF
cdr3_nt: TGCGCCAGCGCCACAGGGAACGGTGAAAAACTGTTTTTT

v_call: TRBV18
clone_size: many
d_call: -
j_call: TRBJ2-2
cdr3_aa: CASSRAAGPTGELFF
cdr3_nt: TGTGCCAGCTCACGTGCCGCAGGACCCACCGGGGAGCTGTTTTTT

v_call: TRBV10-3
clone_size: many
d_call: TRBD2
j_call: TRBJ2-5
cdr3_aa: CAISLGGASGQETQYF
cdr3_nt: TGTGCCATCAGCCTTGGAGGGGCTAGCGGTCAAGAGACCCAGTACTTC

v_call: TRBV27
clone_size: many
d_call: TRBD2
j_call: TRBJ2-5
cdr3_aa: CASSLFGAGGSKETQYF
cdr3_nt: TGTGCCAGCAGTTTATTCGGAGCGGGGGGGAGTAAAGAGACCCAGTACTTC

v_call: TRBV2
clone_size: many
d_call: TRBD2
j_call: TRBJ2-3
cdr3_aa: CASTPAAGGTDTQYF
cdr3_nt: TGTGCCAGCACCCCGGCAGCGGGGGGAACAGATACGCAGTATTTT

v_call: TRBV4-1
clone_size: many
d_call: TRBD2
j_call: TRBJ2-3
cdr3_aa: CASSPQAGVTTDTQYF
cdr3_nt: TGCGCCAGCAGCCCACAAGCGGGGGTGACCACAGATACGCAGTATTTT

v_call: TRBV20-1
clone_size: many
d_call: TRBD1
j_call: TRBJ1-6
cdr3_aa: CSAFGTGYNSPLHF
cdr3_nt: TGCAGTGCTTTCGGGACAGGCTATAATTCACCCCTCCACTTT

v_call: TRBV10-3
clone_size: few
d_call: TRBD1
j_call: TRBJ1-4
cdr3_aa: CAISSGTVSGEKLFF
cdr3_nt: TGTGCCATCAGTAGCGGGACAGTCTCGGGTGAAAAACTGTTTTTT

v_call: TRBV5-4
clone_size: many
d_call: TRBD2
j_call: TRBJ2-1
cdr3_aa: CASSVTSGGFYNEQFF
cdr3_nt: TGTGCCAGCAGCGTTACTAGCGGGGGATTTTACAATGAGCAGTTCTTC

v_call: TRBV28
clone_size: -
d_call: -
j_call: TRBJ1-4
cdr3_aa: CASSFGGEEREKLFF
cdr3_nt: TGTGCCAGCAGTTTCGGGGGCGAAGAGAGAGAAAAACTGTTTTTT

v_call: TRBV28
clone_size: medium-sized
d_call: -
j_call: TRBJ1-6
cdr3_aa: CASSSHGDSPLHF
cdr3_nt: TGTGCCAGCAGTTCCCACGGTGATTCACCCCTCCACTTT

v_call: TRBV6-2/TRBV6-3
clone_size: few
d_call: TRBD1
j_call: TRBJ1-2
cdr3_aa: CASSYSGTGGENYGYTF
cdr3_nt: TGTGCCAGCAGTTACTCGGGGACAGGGGGCGAGAACTATGGCTACACCTTC

v_call: TRBV4-3
clone_size: few
d_call: -
j_call: TRBJ2-2
cdr3_aa: CASSQVRGGAYGELFF
cdr3_nt: TGCGCCAGCAGCCAGGTCAGGGGCGGTGCCTACGGGGAGCTGTTTTTT

v_call: TRBV9
clone_size: -
d_call: -
j_call: TRBJ1-1
cdr3_aa: CASSPLGTGNTEAFF
cdr3_nt: TGTGCCAGCAGCCCCCTTGGGACGGGGAACACTGAAGCTTTCTTT